Included here is one T cell receptor beta chain sequence, with context. Its antigen is currently unknown. The data stem from a study of cytomegalovirus exposure and HLA in healthy donors. Study conclusions and caveats: Through in vitro validation, a few CMV-associated chains were shown to be specific for CMV antigens. Immune exposure information available was restricted to CMV serostatus. It was assumed in the presence/absence analyses that sequencing depth was roughly uniform across donors.

Vbeta (60) and Jbeta (13) primers were used in the PCR. Sequenced by immunoSEQ multiplex PCR; TCRdb stores in-frame clones only, minus some. The sample has about 150,000 clones, roughly three quarters seen once. The germline V and J ends were trimmed by 3 bases and 5 bases, with 17 bases remaining between them. Germline V lookup: CDR1 KGHSH, CDR2 LQKENI. The CDR3 is made up of 15 amino acids. What was sequenced was PBMCs. The chain is built from TRBV18 and TRBJ2-7, with D maybe TRBD2 (6 bases). The source is a man aged 40-50 years in good health and CMV-seronegative. CDR3 nucleotides: TGTGCCAGCTCACCGTGGGGGGAGCTGGGGCACGAGCAGTACTTC. Amino acid sequence: CASSPWGELGHEQYF.